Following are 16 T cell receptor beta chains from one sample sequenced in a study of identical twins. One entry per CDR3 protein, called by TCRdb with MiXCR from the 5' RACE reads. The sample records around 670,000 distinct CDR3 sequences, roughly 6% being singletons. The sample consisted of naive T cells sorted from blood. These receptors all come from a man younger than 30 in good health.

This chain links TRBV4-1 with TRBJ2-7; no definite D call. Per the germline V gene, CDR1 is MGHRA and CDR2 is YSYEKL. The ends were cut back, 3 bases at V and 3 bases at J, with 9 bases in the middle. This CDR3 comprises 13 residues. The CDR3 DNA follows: TGCGCCAGCAGCCAGGGCATGAACTACGAGCAGTACGTC. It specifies CASSQGMNYEQYV.

CDR3 nucleotides: TGTGCCAGCAGTTCGGACAGGGTAGTACCCGGGGAGCTGTTTTTT. Protein product: CASSSDRVVPGELFF. The chain links TRBV12-3 or TRBV12-4 to TRBJ2-2; 8 positions match TRBD1. The trim removed 4 bases at V and 6 bases at J, leaving 7 bases unmatched. This CDR3 region has 15 residues.

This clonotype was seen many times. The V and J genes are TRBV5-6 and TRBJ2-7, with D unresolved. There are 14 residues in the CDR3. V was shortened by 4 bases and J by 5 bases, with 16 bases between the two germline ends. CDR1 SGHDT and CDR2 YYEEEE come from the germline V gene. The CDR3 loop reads CASSPDSTPNEQYF. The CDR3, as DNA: TGTGCCAGCAGCCCCGACTCCACTCCTAACGAGCAGTACTTC.

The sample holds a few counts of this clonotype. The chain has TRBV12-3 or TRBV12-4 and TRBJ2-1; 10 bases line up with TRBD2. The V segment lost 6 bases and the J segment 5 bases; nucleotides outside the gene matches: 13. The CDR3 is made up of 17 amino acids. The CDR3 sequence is CASSPASGRAGNNEQFF. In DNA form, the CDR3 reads TGTGCCAGCAGCCCCGCAAGCGGGAGGGCCGGGAACAATGAGCAGTTCTTC.

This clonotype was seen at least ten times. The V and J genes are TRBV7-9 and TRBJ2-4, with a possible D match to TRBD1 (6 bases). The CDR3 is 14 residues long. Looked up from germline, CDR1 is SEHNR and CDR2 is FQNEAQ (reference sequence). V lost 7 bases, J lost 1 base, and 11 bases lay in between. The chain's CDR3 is CASMAGEAKNIQYF. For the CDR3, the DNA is TGTGCCAGCATGGCAGGGGAGGCCAAAAACATTCAGTACTTC.

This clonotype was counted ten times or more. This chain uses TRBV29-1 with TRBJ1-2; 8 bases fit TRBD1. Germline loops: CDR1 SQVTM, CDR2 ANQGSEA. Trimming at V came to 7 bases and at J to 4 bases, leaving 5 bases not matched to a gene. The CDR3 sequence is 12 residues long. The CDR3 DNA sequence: TGCAGCGCGGGACAGGACATCTATGGCTACACCTTC. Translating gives CSAGQDIYGYTF.

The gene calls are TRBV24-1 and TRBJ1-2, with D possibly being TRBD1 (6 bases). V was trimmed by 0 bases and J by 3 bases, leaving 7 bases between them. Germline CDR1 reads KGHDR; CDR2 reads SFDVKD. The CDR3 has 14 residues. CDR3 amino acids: CATSDLAGDYGYTF. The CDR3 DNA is TGTGCCACCAGTGATTTGGCAGGGGACTATGGCTACACCTTC.

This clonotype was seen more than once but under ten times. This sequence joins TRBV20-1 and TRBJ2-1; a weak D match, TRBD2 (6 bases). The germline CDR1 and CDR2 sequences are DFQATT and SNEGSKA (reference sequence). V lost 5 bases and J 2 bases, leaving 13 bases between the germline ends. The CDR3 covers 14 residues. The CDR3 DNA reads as TGCAGTGCTTCCCACCGGGAGACCTACAATGAGCAGTTCTTC. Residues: CSASHRETYNEQFF.

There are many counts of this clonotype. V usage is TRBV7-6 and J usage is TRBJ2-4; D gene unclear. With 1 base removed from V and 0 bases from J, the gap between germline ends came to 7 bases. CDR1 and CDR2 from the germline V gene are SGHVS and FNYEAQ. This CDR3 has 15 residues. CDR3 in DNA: TGTGCCAGCAGCTTAGGCAGTCTAGCCAAAAACATTCAGTACTTC. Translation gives CASSLGSLAKNIQYF.

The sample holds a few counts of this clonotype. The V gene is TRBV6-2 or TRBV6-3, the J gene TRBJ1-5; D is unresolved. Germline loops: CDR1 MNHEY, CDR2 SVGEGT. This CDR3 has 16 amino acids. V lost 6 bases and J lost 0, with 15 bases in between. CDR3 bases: TGTGCCAGCAGACCAGGTGTCGGCTATAGCAATCAGCCCCAGCATTTT. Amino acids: CASRPGVGYSNQPQHF.

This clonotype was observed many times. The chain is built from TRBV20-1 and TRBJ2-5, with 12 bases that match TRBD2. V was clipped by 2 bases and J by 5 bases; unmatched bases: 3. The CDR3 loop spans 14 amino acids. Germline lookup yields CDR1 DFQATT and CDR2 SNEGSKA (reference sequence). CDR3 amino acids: CSARSLAGGETQYF. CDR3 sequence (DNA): TGCAGTGCTAGATCCCTAGCGGGGGGGGAGACCCAGTACTTC.

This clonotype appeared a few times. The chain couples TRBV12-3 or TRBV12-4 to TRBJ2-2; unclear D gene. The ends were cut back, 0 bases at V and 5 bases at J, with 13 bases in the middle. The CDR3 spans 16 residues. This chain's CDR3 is CASSLAGNQRTGELFF. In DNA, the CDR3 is TGTGCCAGCAGTTTAGCAGGGAATCAGAGGACCGGGGAGCTGTTTTTT.

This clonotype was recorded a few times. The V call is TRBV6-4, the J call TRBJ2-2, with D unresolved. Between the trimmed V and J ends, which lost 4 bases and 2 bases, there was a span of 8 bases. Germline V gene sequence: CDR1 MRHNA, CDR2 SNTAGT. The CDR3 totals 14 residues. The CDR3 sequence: CASSVTYNTGELFF. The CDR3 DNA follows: TGTGCCAGCAGTGTGACGTATAACACCGGGGAGCTGTTTTTT.

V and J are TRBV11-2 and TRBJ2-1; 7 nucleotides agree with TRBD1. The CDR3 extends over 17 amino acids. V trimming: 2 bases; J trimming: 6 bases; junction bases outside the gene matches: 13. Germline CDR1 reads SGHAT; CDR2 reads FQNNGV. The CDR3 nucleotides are TGTGCCAGCAGCTTAAGTGCGGCGGACAGGCTGTCCAATGAGCAGTTCTTC. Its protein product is CASSLSAADRLSNEQFF. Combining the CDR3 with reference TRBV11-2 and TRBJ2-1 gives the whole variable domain EAGVAQSPRYKIIEKRQSVAFWCNPISGHATLYWYQQILGQGPKLLIQFQNNGVVDDSQLPKDRFSAERLKGVDSTLKIQPAKLEDSAVYLCASSLSAADRLSNEQFFGPGTRLTVL.

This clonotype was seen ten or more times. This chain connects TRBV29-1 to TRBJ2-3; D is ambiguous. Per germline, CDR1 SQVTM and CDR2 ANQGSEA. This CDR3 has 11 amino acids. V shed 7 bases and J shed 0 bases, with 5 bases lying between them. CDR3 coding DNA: TGCAGCGCCGGAAGCACAGATACGCAGTATTTT. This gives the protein CSAGSTDTQYF.

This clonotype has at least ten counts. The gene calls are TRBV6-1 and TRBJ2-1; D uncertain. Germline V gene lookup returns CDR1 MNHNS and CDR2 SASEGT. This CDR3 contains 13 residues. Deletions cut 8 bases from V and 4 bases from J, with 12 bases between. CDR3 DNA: TGTGCCAGCCAAAGCGACGGATACAATGAGCAGTTCTTC. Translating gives CASQSDGYNEQFF.